This T cell receptor (beta chain) was sequenced during a study of cytomegalovirus exposure and HLA in healthy donors. CDR1 is SQVTM and CDR2 is ANQGSEA in the germline V gene. Deletions cut 0 bases from V and 1 base from J, with 15 bases between. This CDR3 has 16 residues. The PCR ran on 60 Vbeta and 13 Jbeta primers. Generated by immunoSEQ multiplex PCR, the TCRdb table keeps only in-frame clones and is missing some. The sample has 73,000 or so clones, roughly four fifths seen once. V and J are TRBV29-1 and TRBJ2-5, with D tentatively TRBD1 (6 bases). This TCR came from a human donor in good health. The sample taken for sequencing was PBMCs. The CDR3, as DNA: TGCAGCGTTGAAGACAGGGGATTCTTGATCCAAGAGACCCAGTACTTC. It codes for CSVEDRGFLIQETQYF.